The 29 T cell receptor beta chains in this list originate from one sample, sequenced in a study of blood T cell repertoires in COVID-19. The repertoire was sequenced with immunoSEQ multiplex PCR; TCRdb's copy has only in-frame clones and lacks some. The table includes 300,000 to 400,000 clones, over 75% detected once. The sequenced sample was PBMCs or T cells enriched from blood (not recorded which). Every receptor here comes from a woman aged 25 to 39 with acute COVID-19.

The chain uses TRBV6-2 or TRBV6-3 and TRBJ2-7, with D tentatively TRBD1 (6 bases). Germline V CDR1 and CDR2: MNHEY, SVGEGT. V shed 0 bases and J shed 0 bases, with 9 bases lying between them. The CDR3 consists of 15 residues. The CDR3 coding sequence is TGTGCCAGCAGTTACTCGGGACAAACCTCCTACGAGCAGTACTTC. Protein product: CASSYSGQTSYEQYF.

The V and J genes are TRBV5-1 and TRBJ2-1; TRBD2 matches 10 bases. The CDR3 contains 15 residues. The germline CDR1 and CDR2 sequences are SGHRS and YFSETQ. Trimming at V came to 0 bases and at J to 9 bases, leaving 6 bases not matched to a gene. The CDR3 spells CASSLAAGGQSEQFF. CDR3 DNA: TGCGCCAGCAGCTTGGCAGCGGGGGGGCAAAGTGAGCAGTTCTTC.

The chain combines TRBV13 with TRBJ2-1, with TRBD1 matching 8 bases. In germline, CDR1 is PRHDT, CDR2 FYEKMQ (reference sequence). The CDR3 length is 15 residues. V shed 3 bases and J 7 bases; nucleotides not matched to a gene: 8. CDR3 loop: CASSFLDRDVNEQFF. The CDR3 DNA follows: TGTGCCAGCAGCTTTTTGGACAGGGACGTGAATGAGCAGTTCTTC.

The rearrangement links TRBV2 to TRBJ1-2; 8 nucleotides agree with TRBD1. Germline V gene sequence: CDR1 SNHLY, CDR2 FYNNEI. Trimming took 5 bases from V and 8 from J; bases not matched to a gene: 13. CDR3 length equals 15 residues. CDR3 sequence (DNA): TGTGCCAGCAGTCTACAACAGGGGGAAGTGGAAGGCTACACCTTC. Its translation is CASSLQQGEVEGYTF.

The chain combines TRBV6-6 with TRBJ2-7; the D gene is possibly TRBD1 (5 bases). The CDR3 totals 17 residues. Germline V gives CDR1 MNHNY, CDR2 SVGAGI (reference sequence). Between the trimmed V and J ends, which lost 5 bases and 3 bases, there was a span of 23 bases. This chain's CDR3 is CASSPTPPGKYHYEQYF. CDR3 in DNA: TGTGCCAGCAGTCCCACCCCTCCAGGGAAGTACCACTACGAGCAGTACTTC.

The chain uses TRBV20-1 and TRBJ1-2; D is perhaps TRBD1 (5 bases). CDR1 and CDR2 (germline): DFQATT, SNEGSKA (reference sequence). The CDR3 is 11 amino acids. Deletions cut 1 base from V and 7 bases from J, with 7 bases between. The CDR3 region has the DNA TGCAGTGCTAGAGTCGGGGGTGGCTACACCTTC. It translates to CSARVGGGYTF.

V is TRBV5-1 and J is TRBJ1-2, with D perhaps TRBD1 (5 bases). V dropped 0 bases and J dropped 4 bases, with 16 bases sitting between them. Germline-derived CDR1 and CDR2 are SGHRS and YFSETQ. The length of the CDR3 is 16 residues. As DNA, the CDR3 is TGCGCCAGCAGCTTGGCCATGACAGCTACCTTCTATGGCTACACCTTC. Translating it yields CASSLAMTATFYGYTF.

The gene calls are TRBV24-1 and TRBJ2-7, with 7 bases aligning to TRBD1. The CDR3 consists of 12 residues. The V gene end was trimmed by 8 bases and the J gene end by 2 bases; junction bases not matched to a gene: 2. Germline lookup yields CDR1 KGHDR and CDR2 SFDVKD. The CDR3 region has the DNA TGTGCCACCATACAGGGGACCTACGAGCAGTACTTC. It translates to CATIQGTYEQYF.

The rearrangement joins TRBV3-1 (or the pseudogene TRBV3-2) to TRBJ2-2; possible D gene TRBD2, 5 bases. Germline CDR1 LGHDT, CDR2 YNNKEL (reference sequence). Trimming removed 3 bases from V and 4 bases from J, with 15 bases in between. This CDR3 contains 16 residues. CDR3 DNA sequence: TGTGCCAGCAGCCAGTTCGGGGTTTCGAGCACCGGGGAGCTGTTTTTT. It translates to CASSQFGVSSTGELFF.

This clone has only a few counts. The chain couples TRBV19 to TRBJ1-4; 10 nucleotides line up with TRBD1. Germline CDR1 reads LNHDA; CDR2 reads SQIVND (reference sequence). V shed 4 bases and J 8 bases; nucleotides not matched to a gene: 4. The CDR3 has 14 amino acids. The CDR3 reads CASSTRDRGEKLFF. CDR3 DNA: TGTGCCAGTAGTACTCGGGACAGGGGAGAAAAACTGTTTTTT.

The chain is built from TRBV20-1 and TRBJ2-1; possible D gene TRBD1, 5 bases. The CDR3 is made up of 11 amino acids. Trimming removed 2 bases from V and 9 bases from J, with 8 bases in between. Germline CDR1 DFQATT, CDR2 SNEGSKA (reference sequence). DNA of the CDR3: TGCAGTGCTAGAAGTAGGGGTGAGCAGTTCTTC. Its protein is CSARSRGEQFF.

The chain couples TRBV13 to TRBJ2-7; D possibly corresponds to TRBD1 (5 bases). Per germline, CDR1 PRHDT and CDR2 FYEKMQ (reference sequence). Trimming took off 2 bases at V and 5 bases at J, with 25 bases between the two ends. CDR3 length equals 18 residues. The CDR3 loop is CASSLRAVRVAVNDEQYF. The CDR3 nucleotides are TGTGCCAGCAGCTTACGGGCTGTCAGGGTGGCTGTGAATGACGAGCAGTACTTC. The full variable domain, its missing parts supplied by reference TRBV13 and TRBJ2-7, is AAGVIQSPRHLIKEKRETATLKCYPIPRHDTVYWYQQGPGQDPQFLISFYEKMQSDKGSIPDRFSAQQFSDYHSELNMSSLELGDSALYFCASSLRAVRVAVNDEQYFGPGTRLTVT.

The chain couples TRBV6-5 to TRBJ1-6; a possible D gene is TRBD1 (5 bases). Germline CDR1 MNHEY, CDR2 SVGAGI. The length of the CDR3 is 15 residues. The ends were cut back, 6 bases at V and 10 bases at J, with 19 bases in the middle. The DNA for the CDR3 is TGTGCCAGCAGCCCCTCCCAGGGCGCTGGGTCACCCCTCCACTTT. Translation: CASSPSQGAGSPLHF.

V and J are TRBV10-3 and TRBJ1-1; a possible D gene is TRBD1 (5 bases). The germline gives CDR1 ENHRY, CDR2 SYGVKD. Trimming left V 3 bases short and J 1 base short, with 12 bases between. The CDR3 contains 15 residues. CDR3 region: CAISDPGVRNTEAFF. As DNA, the CDR3 is TGTGCCATCAGTGACCCGGGGGTTAGGAACACTGAAGCTTTCTTT.

The sample holds one count of this clone. The chain is built from TRBV5-6 and TRBJ1-1; tentative D call: TRBD1 (5 bases). V gave up 4 bases and J gave up 6 bases, with 16 bases separating them. CDR3 size: 14 residues. The germline V gene has CDR1 SGHDT and CDR2 YYEEEE. CDR3 coding DNA: TGTGCCAGCAGCCCCGTCCGGGGGTTGGCTGAAGCTTTCTTT. Encoded protein: CASSPVRGLAEAFF. Using reference TRBV5-6 and TRBJ1-1 for the parts outside the CDR3, the full variable domain is DAGVTQSPTHLIKTRGQQVTLRCSPKSGHDTVSWYQQALGQGPQFIFQYYEEEERQRGNFPDRFSGHQFPNYSSELNVNALLLGDSALYLCASSPVRGLAEAFFGQGTRLTVV.

The chain employs TRBV6-1 and TRBJ1-4, with 8 bases that match TRBD1. The germline CDR1 and CDR2 sequences are MNHNS and SASEGT. V lost 1 base, J lost 8 bases, and 6 bases stayed unmatched. The CDR3 loop spans 15 amino acids. The CDR3, as DNA: TGTGCCAGCAGTGAAGGAACAGGGGGAGGAGAAAAACTGTTTTTT. Translated, it gives CASSEGTGGGEKLFF.

This clone has a handful of counts. The chain couples TRBV5-6 to TRBJ2-7; 9 positions match TRBD1. The CDR3 sequence is 16 residues long. The germline V gene encodes CDR1 SGHDT and CDR2 YYEEEE. Losses at the gene ends were 0 bases for V and 4 bases for J; bases not matched to a gene: 8. The CDR3 loop reads CASSLGRGTGRYEQYF. The CDR3, as DNA: TGTGCCAGCAGCTTGGGGAGGGGGACAGGGCGATACGAGCAGTACTTC.

The rearrangement links TRBV11-3 to TRBJ2-3; 7 bases align to TRBD2. The CDR3 length is 14 residues. Trimming took 5 bases from V and 1 from J; bases not matched to a gene: 3. From germline, CDR1 is SGHNT and CDR2 YENEEA. CDR3 region: CASSRGVGTDTQYF. CDR3 bases: TGTGCCAGCAGCCGGGGGGTGGGCACAGATACGCAGTATTTT.

The V call is TRBV27, the J call TRBJ2-7; TRBD1 agrees at 8 bases. The junction had 6 bases not matched to a gene; V was cut back by 5 bases and J by 3 bases. CDR3 length: 14 amino acids. The germline V gene encodes CDR1 MNHEY and CDR2 SMNVEV (reference sequence). The CDR3: CASSPGQALYEQYF. CDR3 nucleotide sequence: TGTGCCAGCAGTCCGGGACAGGCCCTCTACGAGCAGTACTTC.

The chain is built from TRBV9 and TRBJ2-7; 9 nucleotides line up with TRBD2. The ends lost 2 bases at V and 2 bases at J; junction bases unmatched: 5. Per germline, CDR1 SGDLS and CDR2 YYNGEE. The CDR3 spans 15 residues. The CDR3 DNA is TGTGCCAGCAGCGTGAGCGGGGGGATTACCTACGAGCAGTACTTC. Protein: CASSVSGGITYEQYF.

Written as DNA, the CDR3 is TGTGCCAGCATCGCGACAGGGGGTGTTGGCTACACCTTC. Amino acid sequence: CASIATGGVGYTF. The chain recombines TRBV5-6 with TRBJ1-2, with 9 positions matching TRBD1. V lost 6 bases, J lost 7 bases, and 7 bases stayed unmatched. The CDR3 spans 13 residues. Looked up from germline, CDR1 is SGHDT and CDR2 is YYEEEE.

The chain has TRBV2 and TRBJ2-1; TRBD2 agrees at 9 bases. J was trimmed by 10 bases and V by 4 bases; bases with no gene match: 11. CDR3 length: 15 residues. CDR1 and CDR2 (germline): SNHLY, FYNNEI. The CDR3 reads CASSAGTSSRGEQFF. The CDR3 coding sequence is TGTGCCAGCAGTGCTGGGACTAGCAGCAGGGGGGAGCAGTTCTTC.

The chain employs TRBV6-5 and TRBJ2-1; D possibly corresponds to TRBD2 (6 bases). The length of the CDR3 is 15 residues. V was pared by 6 bases and J by 4 bases, with 16 bases between. Per the germline V gene, CDR1 is MNHEY and CDR2 is SVGAGI. The chain's CDR3 is CASSESGRGYNEQFF. CDR3 bases: TGTGCCAGCAGCGAGAGCGGTCGGGGGTACAATGAGCAGTTCTTC.

The V gene is TRBV12-3 or TRBV12-4, the J gene TRBJ2-7; D ambiguous. V was shortened by 3 bases and J by 2 bases, with 8 bases between the two germline ends. The CDR3 extends over 13 amino acids. The CDR3 protein is CASSFRLPYEQYF. CDR3 in DNA: TGTGCCAGCAGTTTCAGGTTGCCCTACGAGCAGTACTTC.

The chain uses TRBV27 and TRBJ2-7; 7 nucleotides agree with TRBD1. V gave up 5 bases and J gave up 3 bases; unmatched junction bases: 4. The CDR3 consists of 13 residues. CDR1 MNHEY and CDR2 SMNVEV come from the germline V gene (reference sequence). CDR3 DNA: TGTGCCAGCAGTCCGGGACAGAGCTACGAGCAGTACTTC. Its translation is CASSPGQSYEQYF.

This chain links TRBV2 with TRBJ2-2; D is unclear. Germline V gene lookup returns CDR1 SNHLY and CDR2 FYNNEI. This CDR3 comprises 14 residues. V gave up 1 base and J gave up 2 bases, with 5 bases separating them. The CDR3 sequence: CASSEGANTGELFF. DNA of the CDR3: TGTGCCAGCAGTGAAGGGGCTAACACCGGGGAGCTGTTTTTT.

This clone has more than one count but fewer than ten. The chain uses TRBV2 and TRBJ1-4, with TRBD1 matching over 7 bases. The ends lost 6 bases at V and 3 bases at J; junction bases unmatched: 4. The CDR3 extends over 14 amino acids. Germline V lookup: CDR1 SNHLY, CDR2 FYNNEI. The CDR3 nucleotides read TGTGCCAGCAGGATGGGGACAGCTAATGAAAAACTGTTTTTT. Its translation is CASRMGTANEKLFF. Full variable domain (rest looked up from reference TRBV2 and TRBJ1-4): EPEVTQTPSHQVTQMGQEVILRCVPISNHLYFYWYRQILGQKVEFLVSFYNNEISEKSEIFDDQFSVERPDGSNFTLKIRSTKLEDSAMYFCASRMGTANEKLFFGSGTQLSVL.

This clone was detected only a few times. The genes are TRBV2 and TRBJ1-6; D unclear. Germline lookup yields CDR1 SNHLY and CDR2 FYNNEI. This CDR3 spans 13 amino acids. Deletions cut 7 bases from V and 14 bases from J, with 18 bases between. CDR3 nucleotides: TGTGCCAGCATTATGACTGAGGGAGTTTCCCTCCACTTT. Its protein is CASIMTEGVSLHF.

This chain uses TRBV2 with TRBJ2-7; TRBD1 agrees at 7 bases. The CDR3 consists of 12 residues. Germline V CDR1 and CDR2: SNHLY, FYNNEI. The junction had 4 bases not matched to a gene; V was cut back by 9 bases and J by 2 bases. The CDR3 loop is CASTGDTYEQYF. CDR3 nucleotides: TGTGCCAGTACAGGGGATACCTACGAGCAGTACTTC.